This T cell receptor (beta chain) originates from a study of regulatory T cells in long-lasting Graves disease. Across the study: Those Graves' patients who were newly diagnosed had been on antithyroid drugs under 3 months.

Time point reported: newly diagnosed GD, antithyroid drugs for less than 3 months. PBMCs provided the RNA from which the TCR library was made. Investigators prepared the TCR beta libraries by applying iRepertoire HTBI primers and Arm-PCR of CDR3 regions. TCRdb ran MiXCR on the multiplex PCR reads and lists one entry per CDR3 protein. The sample lists hundreds of thousands of distinct CDR3 sequences; 16% were seen once. A few counts support this clonotype. Antigen specificity is unknown. Notes on the study in general: With persistent disease, TRBV28, TRBJ1-2 and TRBJ2-5 were the favored segments.

V was pared by 6 bases and J by 3 bases, with 3 bases of the junction left unmatched. Germline values: CDR1 SNHLY, CDR2 FYNNEI. The CDR3 is 14 residues long. The same specimen was also included in a second study, on T cells in Graves' hyperthyroidism and ophthalmopathy. That paper states: Initially, a first-round RT-PCR of the TCR CDR3 employed the HTBI primer set. The model identified upcoming ophthalmopathy a median roughly 6 months ahead of onset.

The rearrangement links TRBV2 to TRBJ1-1; 11 bases line up with TRBD1. The sequence was collected from a man aged 40-50 years with Graves disease. Specimen: peripheral blood mononuclear cells (PBMCs), collected at new diagnosis, from a patient treated with antithyroid drugs. This CDR3 reads CASRGDRGYTEAFF. In DNA form, the CDR3 reads TGTGCCAGCAGGGGGGACAGGGGGTACACTGAAGCTTTCTTT.